The T cell receptor beta chain under discussion was sequenced for a study of T cell changes during pregnancy in multiple sclerosis. The germline V and J ends were trimmed by 4 bases and 3 bases, with 3 bases remaining between them. The germline gives CDR1 MNHEY, CDR2 SVGAGI. The CDR3 contains 11 residues. This table comes from immunoSEQ multiplex PCR, and its TCRdb copy is limited to in-frame clones, with some not included. The sample holds around 45,000 clones, 90% seen once. V is TRBV6-5 and J is TRBJ2-5; D gene uncertain. Sequenced here: CD4+ T cells from peripheral blood mononuclear cells, sampled before pregnancy. The receptor was derived from a female donor with multiple sclerosis, enrolled in a pregnancy study. In DNA form, the CDR3 reads TGTGCCAGCAGTTTCGAAGAGACCCAGTACTTC. Translation gives CASSFEETQYF.